This TCR beta chain is drawn from a study of graft-versus-host responses after intestinal transplantation. The method was immunoSEQ multiplex PCR; TCRdb's version includes in-frame clones alone and lacks a portion of them. Of about 70,000 clones listed, roughly 87% were seen once; the top ten hold approximately 1.4%. Trimming took 0 bases from V and 1 from J, leaving 11 bases between them. There are 15 residues in the CDR3. The germline V gene encodes CDR1 SGDLS and CDR2 YYNGEE. A note on this clone: The antigen remains unidentified.

This TCR was sampled from a human donor who received an intestinal transplant. This chain links TRBV9 with TRBJ2-7; possibly TRBD1 for D (6 bases). Sequenced here: unstimulated CD8+ T cells sorted from spleen or lymph node cells, sampled before intestinal transplant. The CDR3 spells CASSVAVDRSYEQYF. DNA of the CDR3: TGTGCCAGCAGCGTAGCTGTTGACAGGTCCTACGAGCAGTACTTC.